This T cell receptor (beta chain) was documented in a study of T cell responses to AZD1222 COVID-19 vaccine. Study-wide results and limits: Spike was spanned by vaccine-associated CD4 TCRs, with dominance at 160-218 and 743-854. Close to half of spike-specific TCRs reportedly recognize unmutated variant regions.

The protocol was immunoSEQ multiplex PCR, while the TCRdb copy is restricted to in-frame clones and leaves out a portion. The sample holds 150,000 or so clones, 88% seen once. On this clone itself: Its antigen remains unknown.

J gave up 0 bases and V 4 bases, and 7 bases lay outside the gene matches. Germline values: CDR1 SGHKS, CDR2 YYEKEE (reference sequence). The CDR3 length is 17 residues. The V call is TRBV5-5, the J call TRBJ1-5; 10 nucleotides line up with TRBD1. This sequence originates from an adult in good health. The source material was peripheral blood, sampled on day 0 of MenACWY control vaccination. CDR3 loop: CASSVGTGAYSNQPQHF. For the CDR3, the DNA is TGTGCCAGCAGCGTCGGGACAGGGGCATATAGCAATCAGCCCCAGCATTTT.